Listed below are T cell receptor beta chains from one sample, sequenced in a study of T-cell memory formation after mild COVID-19. One entry per CDR3 protein results from TCRdb running MiXCR on the 5' RACE reads. This table has 100,000 to 130,000 distinct CDR3 sequences, over 15% appearing once. The sequenced material came from PBMCs or a T cell subset sorted from them (not recorded which). The source of these receptors is a man younger than 30 who had mild COVID-19 (a few samples of this study predate the infection). Cell type and time point are not known. CDR3s include the opening cysteine and the closing phenylalanine or tryptophan. The D gene is left open where the match is weak. Expanded clones are given a class, and other clones once, few, many or no size at all.

J | size | V | D | DNA | CDR3
TRBJ2-5 | many | TRBV29-1 | . | TGCGGCGCTACTCCCAGCCAGACCCAGTACTTC | CGATPSQTQYF
TRBJ2-1 | once | TRBV10-3 | TRBD2 | TGTGCCATCAGTGAGACCAGGGAGGGTGAGCAGTTCTTC | CAISETREGEQFF
TRBJ2-3 | . | TRBV5-1 | . | TGCGCCAGCAGCTTGTCGGGCTCGGGGGTAACAGATACGCAGTATTTT | CASSLSGSGVTDTQYF
TRBJ2-3 | . | TRBV7-3 | . | TGTGCCAGCAGCCAAGGGGGGCCAGATACGCAGTATTTT | CASSQGGPDTQYF
TRBJ2-2 | . | TRBV6-5 | . | TGTGCCAGCAGTCGGCGTTTGGCGAACACCGGGGAGCTGTTTTTT | CASSRRLANTGELFF
TRBJ1-3 | . | TRBV7-8 | . | TGTGCCAGCAGCTTAGGCAACTACCGGGTTAAAGGAAACACCATATATTTT | CASSLGNYRVKGNTIYF
TRBJ2-1 | . | TRBV9 | TRBD2 | TGTGCCAGCAGCCACACTAGCGGGGGTTACTACAATGAGCAGTTCTTC | CASSHTSGGYYNEQFF
TRBJ2-3 | . | TRBV5-1 | TRBD1 | TGCGCCAGCAACCCATTACCGGGACAGGGGGCTCACACGCAGTATTTT | CASNPLPGQGAHTQYF
TRBJ1-5 | . | TRBV15 | . | TGTGCCACCAGCAGAGGGGGGGCCCGGGGCAATCAGCCCCAGCATTTT | CATSRGGARGNQPQHF
TRBJ1-1 | once | TRBV12-3/TRBV12-4 | . | TGTACCAGCAGTCCGAGGCAGCAGAACACTGAAGCTTTCTTT | CTSSPRQQNTEAFF
TRBJ2-5 | few | TRBV23-1 | . | TGCGCCAGCAGTCAAAAGGAAAGGTCGGAGACCCAGTACTTC | CASSQKERSETQYF
TRBJ1-2 | few | TRBV6-1 | . | TGTGCCAGCAGTGAAGGGTCAGAGTTCTATGGCTACACCTTC | CASSEGSEFYGYTF
TRBJ2-7 | . | TRBV30 | TRBD1 | TGTGCCTGCGACAGGGGGTTATACGAGCAGTACTTC | CACDRGLYEQYF
TRBJ2-5 | . | TRBV5-4 | TRBD1 | TGTGCCGGTAGACAGGGCCCGGGGGAGACCCAGTACTTC | CAGRQGPGETQYF
TRBJ2-5 | few | TRBV12-3/TRBV12-4 | . | TGTGCCAGCAGTTTCCAACAGGGGGGGGTGGAGACCCAGTACTTC | CASSFQQGGVETQYF
TRBJ2-7 | few | TRBV4-3 | TRBD2 | TGCGCCAGCAGCCAAAGACTAGCGGACAACTACGAGCAGTACTTC | CASSQRLADNYEQYF
TRBJ1-5 | . | TRBV30 | . | TGTGCCTGGAGTGCGCGGACATTGGGTCAGCCCCAGCATTTT | CAWSARTLGQPQHF
TRBJ2-1 | . | TRBV7-2 | . | TGTGCCAGCAGCCAGAAAACTAGCCCAGCCCCCTTC | CASSQKTSPAPF
TRBJ2-2 | few | TRBV5-1 | . | TGCGCCAGCAGCCCGGACACAGCCGGGGAGCTGTTTTTT | CASSPDTAGELFF
TRBJ2-2 | many | TRBV7-9 | . | TGTGCCAGCAGCTTAGTGCTTGGGAGTAACACCGGGGAGCTGTTTTTT | CASSLVLGSNTGELFF
TRBJ2-5 | . | TRBV7-2 | TRBD2 | TGTGCCAGCACCTCAGAGATCGGACTAGCGGTGGAGACCCAGTACTTC | CASTSEIGLAVETQYF
TRBJ1-4 | few | TRBV20-1 | . | TGCAGTCCCCATTGGGGCGGAGAAAAACTGTTTTTT | CSPHWGGEKLFF
TRBJ1-6 | many | TRBV6-5 | . | TGTGCCAGCAGTCGGGACCCGAATTCACCCCTCCACTTT | CASSRDPNSPLHF
TRBJ1-4 | few | TRBV12-3/TRBV12-4 | TRBD1 | TGTGCCAGCAGCCCGACAGGGATTGCATCTGAAAAACTGTTTTTT | CASSPTGIASEKLFF
TRBJ2-7 | few | TRBV11-3 | . | TGTGCCAGCAGCTCCTCTGCGGGGAGCTCCTACGAGCAGTACTTC | CASSSSAGSSYEQYF
TRBJ1-1 | . | TRBV4-1 | . | TGCGCCAGCAGCCAGGACCGGACGGGGAACACTGAAGCTTTCTTT | CASSQDRTGNTEAFF
TRBJ2-7 | . | TRBV10-3 | . | TGTGCCATCAGTGACCCCCGAGGGGGGGGGGCGGAGCAGTACTTC | CAISDPRGGGAEQYF
TRBJ1-6 | . | TRBV4-3 | . | TGCGCCAGCAGCCTCAACAGGGAGCATAATTCACCCCTCCACTTT | CASSLNREHNSPLHF
TRBJ2-7 | . | TRBV5-1 | . | TGCGCCAGCAGCTTGGCGGGGCCCTCCTACGAGCAGTACTTC | CASSLAGPSYEQYF
TRBJ2-3 | many | TRBV28 | . | TGTGCCAGCAGTAGAACCGGAACGCAGTATTTT | CASSRTGTQYF
TRBJ2-1 | few | TRBV5-1 | . | TGCGCCAGCAGCACTTGGCCGGGGACCTACAATGAGCAGTTCTTC | CASSTWPGTYNEQFF
TRBJ2-7 | . | TRBV4-1 | TRBD1 | TGCGCCAGCAGCCAAGGACAGGGCCCCTCCTACGAGCAGTACTTC | CASSQGQGPSYEQYF
TRBJ1-1 | few | TRBV27 | . | TGTGCCAGCAGGCCCAGGGCGGGTTACACTGAAGCTTTCTTT | CASRPRAGYTEAFF
TRBJ2-5 | few | TRBV3-1 | . | TGTGCCAGCAGCCGGGAACGCTTCGAGACCCAGTACTTC | CASSRERFETQYF
TRBJ1-1 | . | TRBV12-3/TRBV12-4 | TRBD1 | TGTGCCAGCAGTTTTTACAGGGGTGAAGCTTTCTTT | CASSFYRGEAFF
TRBJ2-2 | . | TRBV6-5 | TRBD2 | TGTGCCAGCAGTTACTCTCGGGGGTTTAGCGGGTCCCCGAGCACAGGGGAGCTGTTTTTT | CASSYSRGFSGSPSTGELFF
TRBJ1-5 | . | TRBV7-9 | . | TGTGCCAGCAGCTTAGAAGGTGGGAGGGCCCAGCATTTT | CASSLEGGRAQHF
TRBJ2-3 | . | TRBV10-3 | TRBD1 | TGTGCCATCAGTGACATGGGACAGCGTAAAGGGGATACGCAGTATTTT | CAISDMGQRKGDTQYF
TRBJ1-1 | few | TRBV3-1 | . | TGTGCCAGCAGCCAAGATTTGTTGAACACTGAAGCTTTCTTT | CASSQDLLNTEAFF
TRBJ2-2 | few | TRBV27 | TRBD1 | TGTGCCAGCAGCCATCAGGGGGAAGGAATCGGGGAGCTGTTTTTT | CASSHQGEGIGELFF
TRBJ1-6 | . | TRBV6-6 | TRBD1 | TGTGCCAGCAGTGGGACAGATCTGTCACCCCTCCACTTT | CASSGTDLSPLHF
TRBJ2-1 | few | TRBV11-3 | . | TGTGCCAGCAGCCGCACAGGGTTTTACAATGAGCAGTTCTTC | CASSRTGFYNEQFF
TRBJ2-6 | . | TRBV6-2/TRBV6-3 | TRBD1 | TGTGCCAGCAGCAGGGGGCGTGGGGCCAACGTCCTGACTTTC | CASSRGRGANVLTF
TRBJ2-5 | few | TRBV12-3/TRBV12-4 | . | TGTGCCAGCAGCCCCTTCGGAGAGACCCAGTACTTC | CASSPFGETQYF
TRBJ2-5 | . | TRBV3-1 | TRBD1 | TGTGCCAGCAGCCAAGGACAGGGCTGGGAGACCCAGTACTTC | CASSQGQGWETQYF
TRBJ2-2 | many | TRBV4-3 | . | TGCGCCAGCAGCCAAGCGGGCAGTCGGGCACCCAGGGAGCTGTTTTTT | CASSQAGSRAPRELFF
TRBJ1-1 | . | TRBV12-3/TRBV12-4 | TRBD1 | TGTGCCAGCAGTTTGAAACAGGGGACTGAAGCTTTCTTT | CASSLKQGTEAFF
TRBJ2-2 | few | TRBV5-1 | . | TGCGCCAGCAGCTCGACTTCTTCCCTTACCACCGGGGAGCTGTTTTTT | CASSSTSSLTTGELFF
TRBJ2-2 | few | TRBV5-1 | TRBD2 | TGCGCCAGCAGCTGGGGGTCTAGCGGGCAAAGTATTAGCACCGGGGAGCTGTTTTTT | CASSWGSSGQSISTGELFF
TRBJ2-1 | . | TRBV20-1 | . | TGCAGTGCTAGAAATCCAGGGGACAATGAGCAGTTCTTC | CSARNPGDNEQFF
TRBJ1-1 | many | TRBV7-2 | TRBD1 | TGTGCCAGCAGCACCAGACAGGGGGAGGTTGAAGCTTTCTTT | CASSTRQGEVEAFF
TRBJ2-1 | few | TRBV20-1 | . | TGCAGTGCTAGAGTTGGGGGGCCCTACAATGAGCAGTTCTTC | CSARVGGPYNEQFF
TRBJ1-2 | . | TRBV7-2 | . | TGTGCCAGCAGTTCCAGGGAGGGGGGAAGCTACACCTTC | CASSSREGGSYTF